This passage covers 14 T cell receptor beta chains from one sample sequenced in a study of blood T cell repertoires in COVID-19. TCRdb keeps only in-frame clones here, not all; method: immunoSEQ multiplex PCR. The table includes 150,000 to 200,000 clones, roughly 83% detected once. Input material: PBMCs or T cells enriched from blood (not recorded which). These receptors were obtained from a woman aged 30 to 39 who had recovered from COVID-19.

The chain couples TRBV10-3 to TRBJ2-5; D might be TRBD2 (5 bases). Germline values: CDR1 ENHRY, CDR2 SYGVKD. With 2 bases removed from V and 4 bases from J, the gap between germline ends came to 11 bases. The CDR3 consists of 14 residues. The CDR3 nucleotides read TGTGCCATCAGTGAGGGGGTTCGGGGAGAGACCCAGTACTTC. It translates to CAISEGVRGETQYF.

This clone has a single count. The chain employs TRBV7-8 and TRBJ2-2; D is possibly TRBD1 (6 bases). The V end was cut by 2 bases, the J end by 4 bases, with 17 bases between. The germline CDR1 and CDR2 sequences are SGHVS and FQNEAQ. The CDR3 consists of 17 residues. The CDR3 region is CASSLSEGEFFTGELFF. The CDR3 DNA reads TGTGCCAGCAGCTTAAGCGAGGGGGAATTTTTCACCGGGGAGCTGTTTTTT.

This chain links TRBV19 with TRBJ1-1; 12 nucleotides match TRBD1. Germline trimming cut 7 bases from V and 5 bases from J; bases unmatched to any gene: 5. The CDR3 length is 14 residues. Germline CDR1 LNHDA, CDR2 SQIVND (reference sequence). This CDR3 reads CASTGDRGRTEAFF. The CDR3 bases are TGTGCCAGTACCGGGGACAGGGGGCGTACTGAAGCTTTCTTT.

V is TRBV19 and J is TRBJ1-1; TRBD1 might be the D (5 bases). The CDR3 sequence is 14 residues long. Germline V gene sequence: CDR1 LNHDA, CDR2 SQIVND (reference sequence). Trimming cost V 5 bases and J 1 base, with 11 bases left between them. The CDR3 protein is CASSASRENTEAFF. In DNA, the CDR3 is TGTGCCAGTAGTGCCTCCAGGGAGAACACTGAAGCTTTCTTT.

Worth noting for this clone: The sample has other DNA sequences that encode this CDR3 too. V gene TRBV5-4 combines with J gene TRBJ2-7; the D gene is possibly TRBD1 (5 bases). The CDR3 is 15 residues long. Trimming left V 4 bases short and J 0 bases short, with 14 bases between. The germline gives CDR1 SGHNT, CDR2 YYREEE (reference sequence). The CDR3 region is CASSASRGSSYEQYF. The CDR3 nucleotides are TGTGCCAGCAGCGCCTCTAGGGGAAGCTCCTACGAGCAGTACTTC.

The chain couples TRBV12-5 to TRBJ2-5, with unresolved D. Germline CDR1 reads LGHNT; CDR2 reads FRNRAP. Trimming took off 10 bases at V and 3 bases at J, with 12 bases between the two ends. The CDR3 consists of 12 residues. The DNA for the CDR3 is TGTGCTACCCCGGTGCCCGAAGAGACCCAGTACTTC. Translation gives CATPVPEETQYF.

The chain is built from TRBV4-1 and TRBJ2-1, with a weak D call TRBD1 (6 bases). The CDR3 is made up of 13 amino acids. Germline V gene lookup returns CDR1 MGHRA and CDR2 YSYEKL. The germline V and J ends were trimmed by 6 bases and 0 bases, with 6 bases remaining between them. CDR3 DNA sequence: TGCGCCAGCAGAGGGGGCTCCTACAATGAGCAGTTCTTC. This sequence encodes CASRGGSYNEQFF.

J is TRBJ1-5 and V is TRBV5-1, with a possible D match to TRBD1 (5 bases). The CDR3 loop spans 15 amino acids. With 1 base removed from V and 4 bases from J, the gap between germline ends came to 12 bases. Germline CDR1 is SGHRS and CDR2 is YFSETQ. The CDR3 loop reads CASSLLAGPNQPQHF. The CDR3 DNA follows: TGCGCCAGCAGCTTGTTGGCAGGGCCAAATCAGCCCCAGCATTTT.

This sequence joins TRBV10-3 and TRBJ2-1; 13 bases line up with TRBD2. V trimming: 11 bases; J trimming: 6 bases; junction bases outside the gene matches: 7. Germline lookup yields CDR1 ENHRY and CDR2 SYGVKD. This CDR3 comprises 14 residues. The DNA for the CDR3 is TGTGCCGCCGGACTAGCGGGAGTTCTCAATGAGCAGTTCTTC. This codes for CAAGLAGVLNEQFF.

The gene calls are TRBV28 and TRBJ2-1; the D gene is possibly TRBD2 (7 bases). Trimming took off 5 bases at V and 7 bases at J, with 24 bases between the two ends. The CDR3 has 17 residues. Germline V lookup: CDR1 MDHEN, CDR2 SYDVKM. CDR3 in amino acids: CASSPRARGGTGNEQFF. The CDR3 DNA reads TGTGCCAGCAGTCCCCGGGCGAGGGGGGGCACCGGGAATGAGCAGTTCTTC.

This chain joins TRBV9 and TRBJ2-3, with 10 bases that match TRBD2. V was pared by 0 bases and J by 5 bases, with 6 bases of the junction left unmatched. CDR1 and CDR2 (germline): SGDLS, YYNGEE. The CDR3 sequence is 16 residues long. The CDR3 region has the DNA TGTGCCAGCAGCGTAGGGTTAGCGGGAGGTGGAGATACGCAGTATTTT. Amino acids: CASSVGLAGGGDTQYF.

This chain joins TRBV5-6 and TRBJ1-2, with 7 bases fitting TRBD1. The CDR3 is made up of 15 amino acids. CDR1 and CDR2 (germline): SGHDT, YYEEEE. The ends lost 4 bases at V and 8 bases at J; junction bases unmatched: 14. The CDR3: CASSGERQGLGGYTF. CDR3 bases: TGTGCCAGCAGCGGGGAACGACAGGGATTGGGAGGCTACACCTTC.

The chain carries TRBV27 and TRBJ2-7; possible D gene TRBD2, 5 bases. CDR3 length: 11 residues. The ends were cut back, 6 bases at V and 5 bases at J, with 8 bases in the middle. Germline V CDR1 and CDR2: MNHEY, SMNVEV (reference sequence). CDR3 DNA: TGTGCCAGCAGCGCAGCGGACGAGCAGTACTTC. Protein: CASSAADEQYF.

The gene calls are TRBV5-1 and TRBJ2-1, with a weak D call TRBD2 (7 bases). The CDR3 runs 17 residues. Trimming shortened V by 0 bases and J by 10 bases, and 23 bases separated the two germline ends. From germline, CDR1 is SGHRS and CDR2 YFSETQ. The CDR3, as DNA: TGCGCCAGCAGCTTGGGGTTCGGGGGGCAGGGCCAGGCCGAGCAGTTCTTC. Translation: CASSLGFGGQGQAEQFF. Looking up the rest from reference TRBV5-1 and TRBJ2-1 gives the full variable domain: KAGVTQTPRYLIKTRGQQVTLSCSPISGHRSVSWYQQTPGQGLQFLFEYFSETQRNKGNFPGRFSGRQFSNSRSEMNVSTLELGDSALYLCASSLGFGGQGQAEQFFGPGTRLTVL.